The clone carrying this TCR beta chain has only a few counts. This specimen belongs to a study of blood T cell repertoires in COVID-19. Study context: Sites across the United States, Italy and Spain contributed samples from acute and convalescent COVID-19.

Germline assignment: CDR1 MNHEY and CDR2 SVGAGI. V was trimmed by 0 bases and J by 0 bases, leaving 9 bases between them. This CDR3 spans 16 amino acids. Original handling: The assay estimated nucleated cells by amplifying reference gene primers. Method: immunoSEQ multiplex PCR; TCRdb's copy keeps in-frame clones and lacks some. D and trimming come from the DNA, and the V and J calls and clone size come from that table. The repertoire holds fewer than 600,000 clones, with approximately 87% as singletons. All enrollees were roughly 18 to 89 years old and from fewer than 30 US areas. Before being deemed recovered, Cohort 3 donors had two negative PCRs, clearance, or symptom resolution.

This TCR was recovered from a woman in her thirties or forties who had recovered from COVID-19. The sequencing input was PBMCs or T cells enriched from blood (not recorded which). The chain has TRBV6-5 and TRBJ1-3; no clear D. The CDR3 DNA reads TGTGCCAGCAGTTACTCAAGACTGGACTCTGGAAACACCATATATTTT. It encodes CASSYSRLDSGNTIYF.